These 17 T cell receptor beta chains share one sample of origin, sequenced in a study of T cell changes during pregnancy in multiple sclerosis. Assay used: immunoSEQ multiplex PCR; TCRdb lists only in-frame clones, some missing. The table records approximately 70,000 clones, approximately 92% of them present only once. This material consisted of peripheral blood, taken in the third trimester of pregnancy. The receptor source for this set is a female donor with multiple sclerosis, enrolled in a pregnancy study.

Relative to its sample, this clone is medium-sized. The chain carries TRBV6-1 and TRBJ2-7; 11 bases align to TRBD1. Germline trimming cut 2 bases from V and 3 bases from J; bases unmatched to any gene: 6. This CDR3 has 16 residues. Germline CDR1 is MNHNS and CDR2 is SASEGT. The CDR3, as DNA: TGTGCCAGCAGTGAAAAAGGTGGGACAGGGGGCTACGAGCAGTACTTC. It translates to CASSEKGGTGGYEQYF.

The rearrangement links TRBV29-1 to TRBJ1-5; D unresolved. The CDR3 length is 13 residues. CDR1 and CDR2 (germline): SQVTM, ANQGSEA. V was cut by 5 bases and J by 6 bases, with 14 bases left in between. The CDR3 reads CSVTERAGQPQHF. DNA of the CDR3: TGCAGCGTTACAGAGAGGGCGGGTCAGCCCCAGCATTTT.

To note about this clone: Other DNA sequences of this sample code for an identical CDR3. J is TRBJ1-1 and V is TRBV10-3; tentative D call: TRBD1 (5 bases). This CDR3 is built from 13 residues. Germline CDR1 is ENHRY and CDR2 is SYGVKD. Trimming pared 7 bases from V and 1 base from J, leaving 10 bases between. CDR3 region: CAITRQGNTEAFF. CDR3 DNA: TGTGCCATCACCCGTCAGGGGAACACTGAAGCTTTCTTT.

The rearrangement uses TRBV25-1 and TRBJ2-5, with 7 bases matching TRBD1. V shed 5 bases and J 4 bases; nucleotides not matched to a gene: 13. Per the germline V gene, CDR1 is MGHDK and CDR2 is SYGVNS. The length of the CDR3 is 16 residues. CDR3 sequence: CASSPYPTGLAETQYF. The CDR3 nucleotides are TGTGCCAGCAGTCCCTATCCGACAGGGTTAGCAGAGACCCAGTACTTC.

The chain carries TRBV5-1 and TRBJ2-1; TRBD1 matches 8 bases. Germline trimming cut 2 bases from V and 5 bases from J; bases unmatched to any gene: 3. The CDR3 contains 14 residues. The germline V gene has CDR1 SGHRS and CDR2 YFSETQ. The CDR3 sequence is CASSLRTGNNEQFF. The CDR3 bases are TGCGCCAGCAGCTTACGGACAGGGAACAATGAGCAGTTCTTC.

The rearrangement uses TRBV6-1 and TRBJ1-5, with D unresolved. Germline-derived CDR1 and CDR2 are MNHNS and SASEGT. V was pared by 2 bases and J by 0 bases, with 8 bases between. The CDR3 is 15 amino acids. The CDR3 coding sequence is TGTGCCAGCAGTGAACATTCCAATAGCAATCAGCCCCAGCATTTT. Translating it yields CASSEHSNSNQPQHF.

The genes are TRBV30 and TRBJ1-2, with D possibly TRBD1 on 5 matching bases. The CDR3 has 17 amino acids. Between the trimmed V and J ends, which lost 0 bases and 3 bases, there was a span of 20 bases. Germline assignment: CDR1 GTSNPN and CDR2 SVGIG (reference sequence). CDR3 in amino acids: CAWSVRPTQGRDYGYTF. The CDR3 nucleotides are TGTGCCTGGAGTGTTAGGCCGACGCAGGGTAGGGACTATGGCTACACCTTC.

The rearrangement joins TRBV11-2 to TRBJ2-5; TRBD2 matches at 7 bases. Trimming took 8 bases from V and 4 from J; bases not matched to a gene: 10. This CDR3 contains 14 residues. CDR1 and CDR2 from the germline V gene are SGHAT and FQNNGV. CDR3 amino acids: CASGDRGRAETQYF. For the CDR3, the DNA is TGTGCCAGCGGCGACCGGGGGAGGGCAGAGACCCAGTACTTC.

DNA of the CDR3: TGTGCCATCAAACCGGGAGAGACCGGGGAGCTGTTTTTT. Protein sequence: CAIKPGETGELFF. J is TRBJ2-2 and V is TRBV10-3, with D perhaps TRBD2 (6 bases). Germline V gives CDR1 ENHRY, CDR2 SYGVKD. The germline V and J ends were trimmed by 7 bases and 5 bases, with 11 bases remaining between them. The CDR3 runs 13 residues.

The genes are TRBV11-3 and TRBJ2-1; the match to TRBD2 covers 9 bases. The CDR3 sequence is 15 residues long. Per germline, CDR1 SGHNT and CDR2 YENEEA. J lost 6 bases, V lost 5 bases, and 8 bases had no gene match. This CDR3 reads CASSIGAGGPNEQFF. The CDR3, as DNA: TGTGCCAGCAGCATAGGGGCGGGAGGGCCCAATGAGCAGTTCTTC.

The chain uses TRBV19 and TRBJ1-2, with D perhaps TRBD1 (6 bases). Germline CDR1 reads LNHDA; CDR2 reads SQIVND (reference sequence). CDR3 length: 13 residues. V lost 8 bases and J lost 5, with 15 bases in between. In DNA, the CDR3 is TGTGCCAGTGTACCCTACCAGGGGTATGGCTACACCTTC. It codes for CASVPYQGYGYTF. The complete variable domain, with remaining parts taken from reference TRBV19 and TRBJ1-2, reads DGGITQSPKYLFRKEGQNVTLSCEQNLNHDAMYWYRQDPGQGLRLIYYSQIVNDFQKGDIAEGYSVSREKKESFPLTVTSAQKNPTAFYLCASVPYQGYGYTFGSGTRLTVV.

The chain uses TRBV29-1 and TRBJ1-3, with TRBD1 identical over 7 bases. The germline gives CDR1 SQVTM, CDR2 ANQGSEA. The length of the CDR3 is 13 residues. The V and J ends lost 6 bases and 2 bases, in that order; junction bases with no gene match: 4. CDR3: CSVAGTAGNTIYF. CDR3 bases: TGCAGCGTCGCCGGGACAGCTGGAAACACCATATATTTT.

This clone occurred once. V and J are TRBV18 and TRBJ2-7; TRBD2 agrees at 11 bases. Per the germline V gene, CDR1 is KGHSH and CDR2 is LQKENI. This CDR3 contains 18 residues. V lost 1 base, J lost 3 bases, and 11 bases stayed unmatched. CDR3 bases: TGTGCCAGCTCACCACTCCCAACTAGCGGGAGCGGGGACTACGAGCAGTACTTC. Amino acid sequence: CASSPLPTSGSGDYEQYF.

The CDR3 region is CASSEVLLAGDSNEQFF. The CDR3 nucleotides read TGTGCCAGCAGTGAAGTTCTTTTAGCGGGAGACTCCAATGAGCAGTTCTTC. The chain uses TRBV6-1 and TRBJ2-1; 9 nucleotides match TRBD2. The CDR3 has 17 amino acids. Germline V gene data show CDR1 as MNHNS and CDR2 as SASEGT. With V trimmed by 1 base and J by 6 bases, 10 bases remained unmatched.

This clone came up once. V and J are TRBV10-2 and TRBJ1-4; D is uncertain. Trimming cost V 2 bases and J 4 bases, with 8 bases left between them. The length of the CDR3 is 14 residues. Germline CDR1 reads WSHSY; CDR2 reads SAAADI. The CDR3 DNA reads TGCGCCAGCAGTGAGGGGCATGGTAATGAAAAACTGTTTTTT. This encodes CASSEGHGNEKLFF.

The chain combines TRBV4-2 with TRBJ2-3; 11 bases map to TRBD2. Germline lookup yields CDR1 LGHNA and CDR2 YNFKEQ. V lost 5 bases, J lost 0 bases, and 4 bases stayed unmatched. The CDR3 extends over 16 amino acids. The CDR3 loop is CASSYGTSGSTDTQYF. CDR3 coding DNA: TGTGCCAGCAGCTACGGGACTAGCGGTAGCACAGATACGCAGTATTTT.

The chain uses TRBV5-6 and TRBJ2-2; TRBD2 is a possible D gene (5 bases). Between the trimmed V and J ends, which lost 3 bases and 0 bases, there was a span of 9 bases. CDR1 is SGHDT, CDR2 YYEEEE, per germline. This CDR3 spans 15 amino acids. The CDR3 region is CASSYGVTNTGELFF. As DNA, the CDR3 is TGTGCCAGCAGCTACGGGGTCACGAACACCGGGGAGCTGTTTTTT.